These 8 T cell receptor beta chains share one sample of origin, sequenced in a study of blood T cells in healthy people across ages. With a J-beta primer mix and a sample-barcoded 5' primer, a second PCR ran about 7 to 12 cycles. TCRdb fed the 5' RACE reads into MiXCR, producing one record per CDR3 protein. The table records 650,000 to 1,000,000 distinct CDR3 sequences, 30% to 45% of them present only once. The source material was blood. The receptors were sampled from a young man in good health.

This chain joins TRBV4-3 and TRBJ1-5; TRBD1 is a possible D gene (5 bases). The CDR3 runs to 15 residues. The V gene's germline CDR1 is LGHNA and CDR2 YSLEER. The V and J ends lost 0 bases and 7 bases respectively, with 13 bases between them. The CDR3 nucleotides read TGCGCCAGCAGCCAAGATGGGGCAGGGTGGCAGCCCCAGCATTTT. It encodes CASSQDGAGWQPQHF.

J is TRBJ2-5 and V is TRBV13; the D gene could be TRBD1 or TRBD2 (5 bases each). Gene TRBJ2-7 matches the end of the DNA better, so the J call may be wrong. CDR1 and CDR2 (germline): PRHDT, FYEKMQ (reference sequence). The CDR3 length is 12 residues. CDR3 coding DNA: TGTGCCAGCAGCTCCGGGACCCCCGAGCAGTACTTC. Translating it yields CASSSGTPEQYF.

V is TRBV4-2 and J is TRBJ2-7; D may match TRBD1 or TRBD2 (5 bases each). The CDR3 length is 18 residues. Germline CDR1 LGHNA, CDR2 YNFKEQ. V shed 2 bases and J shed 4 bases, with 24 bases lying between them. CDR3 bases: TGTGCCAGCAGCCAACTGCAGACAAAATCAGGGACCCAATACGAGCAGTACTTC. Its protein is CASSQLQTKSGTQYEQYF.

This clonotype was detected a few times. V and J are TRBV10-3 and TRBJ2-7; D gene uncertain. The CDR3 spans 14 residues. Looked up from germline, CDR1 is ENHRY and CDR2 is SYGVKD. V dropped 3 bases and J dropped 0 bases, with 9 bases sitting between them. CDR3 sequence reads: CAISEGEASYEQYF. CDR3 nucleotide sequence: TGTGCCATCAGTGAAGGCGAAGCCTCCTACGAGCAGTACTTC.

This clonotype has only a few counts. The CDR3 nucleotides read TGTGCCAGCAGTTTGCATCAGGAGGACACTGAAGCTTTCTTT. The encoded protein is CASSLHQEDTEAFF. The rearrangement links TRBV27 to TRBJ1-1; D call uncertain. CDR1 is MNHEY and CDR2 is SMNVEV in the germline V gene (reference sequence). Trimming shortened V by 3 bases and J by 3 bases, and 11 bases separated the two germline ends. The CDR3 runs to 14 residues.

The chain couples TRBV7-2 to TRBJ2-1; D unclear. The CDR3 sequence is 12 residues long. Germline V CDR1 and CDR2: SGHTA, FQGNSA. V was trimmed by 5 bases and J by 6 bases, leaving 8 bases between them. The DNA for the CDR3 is TGTGCCAGCAGCCCCCCGGCCAATGAGCAGTTCTTC. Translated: CASSPPANEQFF.

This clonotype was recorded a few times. CDR3 nucleotides: TGCGCCAGCAGCACCTCAAGCGGGGGCGGCTACAATGAGCAGTTCTTC. Amino acid sequence: CASSTSSGGGYNEQFF. This chain links TRBV5-1 with TRBJ2-1; 8 bases line up with TRBD2. The V gene end was trimmed by 4 bases and the J gene end by 3 bases; junction bases not matched to a gene: 9. The germline gives CDR1 SGHRS, CDR2 YFSETQ. The length of the CDR3 is 16 residues.

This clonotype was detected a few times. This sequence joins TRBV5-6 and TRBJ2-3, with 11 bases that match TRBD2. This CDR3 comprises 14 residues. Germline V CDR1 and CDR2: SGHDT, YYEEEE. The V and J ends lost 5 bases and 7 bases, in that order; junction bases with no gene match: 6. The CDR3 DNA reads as TGTGCCAGCAGACAGACTAGCGGGGAGAATACGCAGTATTTT. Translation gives CASRQTSGENTQYF.